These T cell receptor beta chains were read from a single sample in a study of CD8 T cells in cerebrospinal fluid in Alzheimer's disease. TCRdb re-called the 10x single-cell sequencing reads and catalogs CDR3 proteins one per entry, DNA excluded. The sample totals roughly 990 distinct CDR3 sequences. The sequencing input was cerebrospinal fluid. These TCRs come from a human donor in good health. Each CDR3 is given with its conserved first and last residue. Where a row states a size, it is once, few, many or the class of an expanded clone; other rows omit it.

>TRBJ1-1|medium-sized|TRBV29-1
CSVESRQNTEAFF
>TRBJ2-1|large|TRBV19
CASSTGQGGVEQFF
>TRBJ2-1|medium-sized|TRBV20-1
CSATTGTRGDEQFF
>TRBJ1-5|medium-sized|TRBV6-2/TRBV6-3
CASRTTGGNQPQHF
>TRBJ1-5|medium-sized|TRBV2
CASSLDSRRYQPQHF
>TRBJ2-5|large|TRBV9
CASSVFRGDGQETQYF
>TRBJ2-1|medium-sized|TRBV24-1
CATSEHRGAQFF
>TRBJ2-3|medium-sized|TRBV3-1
CASSQGAGEDTQYF
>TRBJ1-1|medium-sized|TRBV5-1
CASSLTGPNTEAFF
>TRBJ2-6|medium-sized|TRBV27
CASTGGSGANVLTF
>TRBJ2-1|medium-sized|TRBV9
CASSTGGSSYNEQFF
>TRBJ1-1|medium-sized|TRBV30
CAWSGDGRTEAFF
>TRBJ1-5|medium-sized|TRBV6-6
CASSYLTGASNQPQHF
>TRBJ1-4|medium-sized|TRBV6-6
CASRSEGQGKSRANEKLFF
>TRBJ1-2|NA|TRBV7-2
CASSLAAGPEFGYTF
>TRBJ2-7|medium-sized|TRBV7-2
CASSLFGNREAAGAYEQYF
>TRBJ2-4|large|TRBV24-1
CATSGGREVDIQYF
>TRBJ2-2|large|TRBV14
CASSQIAFGTGELFF
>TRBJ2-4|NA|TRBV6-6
CATEGGSKNIQYF
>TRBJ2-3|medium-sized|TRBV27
CASSFKTGATDTQYF
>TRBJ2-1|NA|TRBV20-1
CSARVPGLDNEQFF
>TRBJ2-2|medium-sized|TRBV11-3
CASSLKPGLVSGELFF
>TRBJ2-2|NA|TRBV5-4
CASSLAAGANTGELFF
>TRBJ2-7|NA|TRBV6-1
CASQRGSYFFYEQYF
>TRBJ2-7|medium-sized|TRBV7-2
CASSPSSVYEQYF
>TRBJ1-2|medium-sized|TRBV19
CASRTGTGSQTGGYTF
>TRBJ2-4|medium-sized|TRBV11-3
CASSYSRRLIAKNIQYF
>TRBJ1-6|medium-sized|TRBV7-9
CASSLGPAENSPLHF